Reported below is one T cell receptor (beta chain). Its recognized antigen is unknown. There are no base qualities to consult, and no much larger clone falls within one base. This record comes from a study of blood T cell repertoires in COVID-19 (TCRdb year 2020). In the study overall: Samples from collaborators originated in the United States, Italy and Spain and spanned both the acute and convalescent phases of COVID-19. The material from the prospective study consisted of cDNA or gDNA derived from T cells, B-cell-depleted T cells, or PBMCs. Subjects who had been exposed to COVID-19, were actively infected with it, or had recovered from it provided the deeply sampled blood TCRbeta repertoires that made up the dataset. A freely available public database, intended as a resource for researchers studying the immune response to SARS-CoV-2, is where the repertoires were released. Samples were obtained from the ongoing ImmuneRACE study (first 160 participants) and from 1,000 to 1,500 subjects provided by 6 global collaborators. Sample metadata almost always included a de-identified subject ID, COVID-19 status, age in years and sex. Where available, HLA class I and class II types were taken from metadata supplied by the sample provider and were not determined by assay-based typing.

TCRbeta CDR3 regions were amplified from genomic DNA by means of the immunoSEQ Assay, a bias-controlled multiplex PCR. In the original analysis: The number of nucleated cells in each sample was estimated from the amplification of reference gene primers within the assay. To quantify the absolute abundance of each unique TCRbeta CDR3 rearrangement, sequence reads were collapsed and filtered. Productive Simpson clonality was computed per sample as the square root of Simpson's diversity index over productive rearrangements. This is the immuneACCESS table as TCRdb keeps it, with only in-frame sequences that have V and J called. A part of the clones is gone; compared with another copy, unresolved V genes explain less than half, and the rest is unexplained. That table gives V, J and clone size, and the DNA gave D and trimming. Within this sample are around 120,000 clones, with roughly 90% of them counted one time only. 7% to 9% of the sample lies in the top ten.

Clipping removes 4 bases from V and 3 bases from J, with 4 as the unmatched junction base count. From the germline V gene, CDR1 is KGHSH and CDR2 is LQKENI. The CDR3 holds 14 amino acids from the cysteine to the phenylalanine. The DNA shown is the 42-base CDR3, in frame from base 1. Collaborating institutions collected whole blood in K2EDTA tubes following their own protocols. For TCRbeta analysis, collaborators shipped samples as frozen whole blood, isolated PBMCs, or DNA extracted from either of those sample types. Results the study describes overall, beyond this receptor: Clinical and demographic metadata were provided uncurated, with the amount varying by source and participant.

The sequence links TRBV18 to TRBJ2-5; a stretch of 8 junction bases matches TRBD2. The source material was peripheral blood. The clonotype was recovered from a human donor in a cohort sampled during active COVID-19. The CDR3 sequence is CASSRGRGEETQYF. DNA sequence: TGTGCCAGCTCACGCGGGCGGGGGGAAGAGACCCAGTACTTC.